This T cell receptor (beta chain) was captured by sequencing in a study of beta chain features in type 1 diabetes (dated by TCRdb to 2017 to 2018). Broadly, across the study: Mean age, gender distribution, total cell number and subset yield did not differ between patients and healthy donors. A total of 100 million to 110 million sorted cells were examined across all samples, and a strong correlation was observed between cell number per subset and RNA yield. In the study, TCRB repertoires of sorted circulating CD4+ T cell subsets from recently diagnosed type 1 diabetes patients were compared with those of matched healthy donors. Regulatory and stem cell-like memory subsets were obtained from only 8 patients and about 8 healthy donors, while naive and central memory subsets were obtained from all 28 donors.

Note on this clone: Its cognate antigen has yet to be identified. Per-nucleotide qualities are absent, and no much larger clonotype sits a single base away.

CDR3 length: 11 amino acids, cysteine to phenylalanine. The sequence is cut down to CDR3 DNA, 33 bases in frame from base 1. The junction carries 7 bases between V and J, which are trimmed by 0 bases and 9 bases respectively. CDR1 and CDR2 (SGHRS, YFSETQ) derive from the germline V gene. General study outcomes and caveats: Because small numbers of individuals were included in the HLA sub-analyses, any influence of HLA type on TCRB rearrangement was left unresolved. Type 1 diabetes patients showed a moderate but significant shortening of TCRB CDR3 length in all four CD4+ subsets. Patients with type 1 diabetes made fewer insertions and deleted more nucleotides at VDJ recombination sites, implying thymic rearrangement abnormalities. Naive, central memory and regulatory TCRB repertoires appeared to be more alike among patients than among healthy donors. PCR might favor shorter templates, but patient and control samples were amplified and corrected together, so any skew would affect both groups equally. Because cDNA was sequenced instead of genomic DNA, activated cells with high expression could be over-represented, although the groups did not differ in activation or CD3 levels.

The entire isolated RNA was reverse transcribed using the High Capacity cDNA Reverse Transcription Kit, and thus expressed TCRB transcripts were sequenced. Naive, central memory and regulatory T cell samples underwent deep immunoSEQ sequencing, averaging roughly 3.3 million total reads per sample. After sorted cells were lysed in RLT buffer, RNA was extracted with DNase-treated RNeasy Micro or Mini kits, with the choice depending on cell number. To prevent cross-contamination, every cell subset was processed on its own, while patient and healthy donor samples were processed together. TCRB sequences were amplified from cDNA with the immunoSEQ multiplex PCR, producing 87-bp fragments spanning the CDR3 region. Amplicons were sequenced on the Illumina HiSeq platform. As for how the authors treated the data: PCR bias was corrected computationally using synthetic template baselines, and reads within Hamming distance 2 were collapsed, with unmergeable singletons discarded. By aligning reads against IMGT, V, D and J genes, CDR3 length, and insertions or deletions at six rearrangement sites were assigned. Within each subset, clonotype counts were normalized to sorted cell number, after which true diversity and Gini coefficients were computed with the tcR R package. The overlap coefficient, calculated on TCRB nucleotide sequences, was used to quantify repertoire sharing. As a proxy for the pre-selection repertoire, out-of-frame TCRB sequences from naive cells were analyzed. The table comes from immuneACCESS by way of TCRdb, which keeps in-frame sequences with V and J called. Part of the clones is missing from these tables; in studies checked, under half for an unresolved V gene and the rest for unknown reasons. That table gives V, J and clone size, and the DNA gave D and trimming. This sample gives about 250,000 clones in total; roughly 13% of them show up just once. Around 0.026% of the sample is in the top ten clones.

Each donor gave one peripheral blood draw, averaging around 0.11 L, which was collected into heparinised tubes. Naive, central memory, regulatory and stem cell-like memory CD4+ T cells were sorted on a BD FACSAria II using a panel including CD45RO, CCR7, CD25, CD127, CD95 and CD27. Every sorted population had a purity above 95%. PBMCs were isolated immediately by Lymphoprep density gradient centrifugation and stained directly without culture. So that batch effects would be minimized, each experiment stained and sorted samples in pairs, pairing one healthy donor with one patient. The rearranged chain carries TRBV5-1 and TRBJ2-7, with a weak D call of TRBD2 (5 bases match). Sequencing used naive CD4+ T cells from blood. Reading the label with the study, this specimen's cell subset or site is: true naive CD4+ T cells. The clonotype originates from a middle-aged woman in good health. CDR3 loop: CASSLDEGQYF. The nucleotides read TGCGCCAGCAGCTTGGACGAGGGGCAGTACTTC.